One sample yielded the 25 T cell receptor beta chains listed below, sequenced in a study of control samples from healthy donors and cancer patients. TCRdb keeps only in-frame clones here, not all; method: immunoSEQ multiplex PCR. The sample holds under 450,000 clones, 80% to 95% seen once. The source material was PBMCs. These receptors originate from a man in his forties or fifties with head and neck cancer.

The CDR3 loop reads CASSSPPHYEQYF. CDR3 DNA sequence: TGTGCCAGCAGCTCCCCGCCCCATTACGAGCAGTACTTC. This chain connects TRBV7-2 to TRBJ2-7; D not certain. The V and J ends lost 4 bases and 4 bases respectively, with 11 bases between them. Germline loops: CDR1 SGHTA, CDR2 FQGNSA. The CDR3 spans 13 residues.

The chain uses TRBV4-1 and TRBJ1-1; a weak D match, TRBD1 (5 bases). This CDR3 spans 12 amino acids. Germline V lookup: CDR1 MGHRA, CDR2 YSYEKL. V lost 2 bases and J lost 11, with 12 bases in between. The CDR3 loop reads CASSQRAGSAFF. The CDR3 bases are TGCGCCAGCAGCCAAAGGGCAGGGAGCGCTTTCTTT.

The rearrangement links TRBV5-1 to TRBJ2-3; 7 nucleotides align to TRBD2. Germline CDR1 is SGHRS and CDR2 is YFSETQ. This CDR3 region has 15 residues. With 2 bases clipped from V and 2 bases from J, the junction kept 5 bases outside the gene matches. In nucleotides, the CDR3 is TGCGCCAGCAGCTTTGAGGGGACTACCACAGATACGCAGTATTTT. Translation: CASSFEGTTTDTQYF.

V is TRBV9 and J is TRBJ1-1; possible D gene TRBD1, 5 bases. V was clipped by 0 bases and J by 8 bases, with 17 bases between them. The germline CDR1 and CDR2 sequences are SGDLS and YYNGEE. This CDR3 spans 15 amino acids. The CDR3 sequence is CASSVGLEVWGEAFF. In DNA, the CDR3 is TGTGCCAGCAGCGTAGGTCTCGAGGTTTGGGGCGAAGCTTTCTTT.

CDR3 sequence reads: CASSPDPPPNNEQFF. CDR3 DNA: TGCGCCAGCAGCCCGGATCCCCCACCCAACAATGAGCAGTTCTTC. The rearrangement links TRBV5-1 to TRBJ2-1, with D unresolved. The germline V and J ends were trimmed by 4 bases and 5 bases, with 16 bases remaining between them. Per the germline V gene, CDR1 is SGHRS and CDR2 is YFSETQ. CDR3 length: 15 residues.

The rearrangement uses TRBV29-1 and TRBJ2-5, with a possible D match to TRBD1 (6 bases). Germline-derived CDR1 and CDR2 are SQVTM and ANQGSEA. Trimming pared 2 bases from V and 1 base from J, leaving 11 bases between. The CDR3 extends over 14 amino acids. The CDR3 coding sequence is TGCAGCGTTGAAAAGGTGACAGGCCAAGAGACCCAGTACTTC. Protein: CSVEKVTGQETQYF.

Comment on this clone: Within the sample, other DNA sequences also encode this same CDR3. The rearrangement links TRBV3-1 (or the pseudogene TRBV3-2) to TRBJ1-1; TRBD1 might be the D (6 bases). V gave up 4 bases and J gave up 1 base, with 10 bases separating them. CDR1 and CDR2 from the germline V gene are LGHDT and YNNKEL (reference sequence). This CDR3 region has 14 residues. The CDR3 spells CASSPQTGNTEAFF. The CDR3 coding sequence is TGTGCCAGCAGCCCCCAGACAGGGAACACTGAAGCTTTCTTT.

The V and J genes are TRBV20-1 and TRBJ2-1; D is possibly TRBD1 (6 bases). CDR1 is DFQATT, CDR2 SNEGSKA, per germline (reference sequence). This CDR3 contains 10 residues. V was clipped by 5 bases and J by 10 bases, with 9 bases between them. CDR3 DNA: TGCAGTGCTCGAAGGGGGGAGCAGTTCTTC. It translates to CSARRGEQFF.

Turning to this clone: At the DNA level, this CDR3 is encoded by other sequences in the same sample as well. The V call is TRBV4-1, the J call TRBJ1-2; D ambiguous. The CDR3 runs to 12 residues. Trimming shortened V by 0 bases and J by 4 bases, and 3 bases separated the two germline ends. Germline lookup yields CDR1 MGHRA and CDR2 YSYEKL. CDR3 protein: CASSQDGYGYTF. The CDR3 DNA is TGCGCCAGCAGCCAAGACGGCTATGGCTACACCTTC.

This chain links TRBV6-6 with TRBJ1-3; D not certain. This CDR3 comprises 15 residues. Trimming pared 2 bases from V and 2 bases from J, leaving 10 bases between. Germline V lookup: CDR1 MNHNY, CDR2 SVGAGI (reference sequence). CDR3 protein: CASSYGGSTGNTIYF. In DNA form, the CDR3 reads TGTGCCAGCAGTTACGGTGGCAGCACTGGAAACACCATATATTTT.

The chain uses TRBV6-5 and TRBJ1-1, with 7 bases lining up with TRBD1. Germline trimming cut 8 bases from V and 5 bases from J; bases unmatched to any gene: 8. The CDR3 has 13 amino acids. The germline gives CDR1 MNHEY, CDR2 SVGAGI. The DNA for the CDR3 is TGTGCCAGCGGAGGGGGCGGGGGAACTGAAGCTTTCTTT. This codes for CASGGGGGTEAFF.

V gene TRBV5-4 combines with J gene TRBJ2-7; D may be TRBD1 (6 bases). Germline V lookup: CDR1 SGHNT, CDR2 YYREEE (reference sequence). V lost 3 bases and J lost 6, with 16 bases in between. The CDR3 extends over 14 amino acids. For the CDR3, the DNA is TGTGCCAGCAGCTCACGGGCGGACAGCCTCGAGCAGTACTTC. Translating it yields CASSSRADSLEQYF.

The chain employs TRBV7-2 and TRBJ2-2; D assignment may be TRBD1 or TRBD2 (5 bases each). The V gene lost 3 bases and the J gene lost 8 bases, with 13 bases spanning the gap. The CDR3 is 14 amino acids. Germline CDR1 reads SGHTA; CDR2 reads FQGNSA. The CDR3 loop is CASSLGEPPGELFF. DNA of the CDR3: TGTGCCAGCAGCTTGGGGGAGCCCCCGGGGGAGCTGTTTTTT.

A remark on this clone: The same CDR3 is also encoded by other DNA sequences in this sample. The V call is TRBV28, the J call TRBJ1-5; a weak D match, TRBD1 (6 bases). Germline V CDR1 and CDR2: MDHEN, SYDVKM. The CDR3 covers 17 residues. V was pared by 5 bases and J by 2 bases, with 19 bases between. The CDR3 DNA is TGTGCCAGCAGTCGGCGCAGGGGAGTGGGTCGCAATCAGCCCCAGCATTTT. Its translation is CASSRRRGVGRNQPQHF.

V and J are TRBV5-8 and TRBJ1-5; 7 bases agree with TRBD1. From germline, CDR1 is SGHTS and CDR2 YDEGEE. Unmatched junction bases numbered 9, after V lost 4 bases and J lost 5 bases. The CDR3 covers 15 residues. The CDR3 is CASSTSGRGHQPQHF. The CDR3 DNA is TGTGCCAGCAGCACATCGGGGAGGGGGCATCAGCCCCAGCATTTT.

In DNA form, the CDR3 reads TGTGCCAGCAGCTTGGCAGAGACCAACACCGGGGAGCTGTTTTTT. It codes for CASSLAETNTGELFF. The chain uses TRBV5-8 and TRBJ2-2; D is uncertain. The germline gives CDR1 SGHTS, CDR2 YDEGEE. The CDR3 is 15 amino acids. Between the trimmed V and J ends, which lost 0 bases and 2 bases, there was a span of 8 bases.

CDR3 region: CAWSVQGGQSPLHF. CDR3 nucleotides: TGTGCCTGGAGTGTACAGGGAGGACAATCACCCCTCCACTTT. The J gene is TRBJ1-6, the V gene TRBV30; perhaps TRBD1 as D (6 bases). The CDR3 runs to 14 residues. V lost 0 bases, J lost 10 bases, and 13 bases lay in between. Germline values: CDR1 GTSNPN, CDR2 SVGIG (reference sequence).

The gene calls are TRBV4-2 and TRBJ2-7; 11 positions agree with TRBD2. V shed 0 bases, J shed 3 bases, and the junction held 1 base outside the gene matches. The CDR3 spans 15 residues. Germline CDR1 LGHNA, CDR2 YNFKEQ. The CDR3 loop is CASSQEGTSGYEQYF. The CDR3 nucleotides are TGTGCCAGCAGCCAAGAGGGGACTAGCGGCTACGAGCAGTACTTC.

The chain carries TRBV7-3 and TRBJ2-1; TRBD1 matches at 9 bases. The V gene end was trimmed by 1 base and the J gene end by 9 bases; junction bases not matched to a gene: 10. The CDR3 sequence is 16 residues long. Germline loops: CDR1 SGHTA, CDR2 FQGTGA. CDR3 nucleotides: TGTGCCAGCAGCTTAAAGTGGACAGGGGATTCGGGTGAGCAGTTCTTC. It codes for CASSLKWTGDSGEQFF.

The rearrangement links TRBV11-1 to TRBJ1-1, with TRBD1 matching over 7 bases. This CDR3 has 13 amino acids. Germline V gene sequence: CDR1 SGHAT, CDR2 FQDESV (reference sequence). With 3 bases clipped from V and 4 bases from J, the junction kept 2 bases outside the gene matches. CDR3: CASSFQGVTEAFF. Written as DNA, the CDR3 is TGTGCCAGCAGCTTTCAGGGGGTCACTGAAGCTTTCTTT.

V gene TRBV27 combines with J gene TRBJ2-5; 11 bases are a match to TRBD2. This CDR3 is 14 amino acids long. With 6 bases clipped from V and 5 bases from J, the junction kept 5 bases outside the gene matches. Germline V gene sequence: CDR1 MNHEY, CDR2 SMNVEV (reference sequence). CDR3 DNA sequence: TGTGCCAGCAGAGATAGCGGGAGGGGGGAGACCCAGTACTTC. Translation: CASRDSGRGETQYF.

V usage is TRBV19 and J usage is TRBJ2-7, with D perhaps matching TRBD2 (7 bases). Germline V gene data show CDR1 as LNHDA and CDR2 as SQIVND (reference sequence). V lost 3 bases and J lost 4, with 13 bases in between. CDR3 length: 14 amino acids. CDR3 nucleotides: TGTGCCAGTAGTATCTGGGGGGGGGCTTACGAGCAGTACTTC. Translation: CASSIWGGAYEQYF.

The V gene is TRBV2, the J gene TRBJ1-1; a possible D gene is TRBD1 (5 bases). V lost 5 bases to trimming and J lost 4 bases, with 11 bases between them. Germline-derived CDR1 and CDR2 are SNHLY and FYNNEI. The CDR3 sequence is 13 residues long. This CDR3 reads CASSPRVGTEAFF. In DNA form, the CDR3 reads TGTGCCAGCAGTCCCAGGGTCGGCACTGAAGCTTTCTTT.

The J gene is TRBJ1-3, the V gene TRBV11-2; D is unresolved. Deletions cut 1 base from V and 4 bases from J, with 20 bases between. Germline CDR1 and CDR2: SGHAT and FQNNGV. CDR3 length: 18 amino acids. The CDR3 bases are TGTGCCAGCAGCTTAGTCTCCATGGGGTTGATGTCGGGAAACACCATATATTTT. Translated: CASSLVSMGLMSGNTIYF.

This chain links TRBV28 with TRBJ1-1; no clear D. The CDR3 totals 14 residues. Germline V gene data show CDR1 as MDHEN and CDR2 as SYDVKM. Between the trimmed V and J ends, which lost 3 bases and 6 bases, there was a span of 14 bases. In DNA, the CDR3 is TGTGCCAGCAGTTTCGGACCCGTCGTCTCTGAAGCTTTCTTT. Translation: CASSFGPVVSEAFF.